This T cell receptor beta chain was documented in a study of T cells in Graves' hyperthyroidism and ophthalmopathy. TCR beta CDR3 regions were amplified from RNA transcripts. Using the HTBI primer set, a first-round RT-PCR was run on the TCR CDR3. TCRdb reprocessed the multiplex PCR reads with MiXCR, giving one entry per CDR3 protein. This table holds approximately 600,000 distinct CDR3 sequences, around 21% found once. V was pared by 7 bases and J by 5 bases, with 21 bases between. The CDR3 contains 15 residues. Germline CDR1 DFQATT, CDR2 SNEGSKA (reference sequence). In this sample, this clonotype turned up many times.

This chain connects TRBV20-1 to TRBJ2-1; unclear D gene. Sequencing input: blood. The TCR originated in a man aged 30 to 39 with Graves' ophthalmopathy. For the CDR3, the DNA is TGCAGTGTATTATCGGCAGATGGCCGCCACAATGAGCAGTTCTTC. It encodes CSVLSADGRHNEQFF.